This T cell receptor (beta chain) emerged from a study of blood T cell repertoires in COVID-19. Using immunoSEQ multiplex PCR, the repertoire was profiled, and TCRdb retains in-frame clones only, with some absent. The sample has about 250,000 clones; about nine tenths are singletons. The CDR3 loop spans 20 amino acids. Per germline, CDR1 MNHEY and CDR2 SVGEGT. Trimming took 0 bases from V and 0 from J, leaving 18 bases between them. The V gene is TRBV6-2 or TRBV6-3, the J gene TRBJ2-6; weak D call: TRBD1 (6 bases). Sequencing input: peripheral blood. The sequence was collected from a woman between 25 and 40 years old with COVID-19, enrolled during active disease. The CDR3 nucleotides read TGTGCCAGCAGTTACTCGAAAGGTCAGGGGATAGGCTCTGGGGCCAACGTCCTGACTTTC. Residues: CASSYSKGQGIGSGANVLTF.